This T cell receptor (beta chain) stems from a study of blood T cell repertoires in COVID-19. About the research overall: Material from acute and convalescent COVID-19 was sourced from the United States, Italy and Spain. T cells, B-cell-depleted T cells, or PBMCs supplied cDNA or gDNA.

Original analysis: The authors estimated nucleated cell counts from reference gene primer amplification. Only in-frame clones appear in the TCRdb table, and some are missing; sequencing was by immunoSEQ multiplex PCR. That table furnishes V, J and clone size, whereas the DNA furnished D and trimming. The sample includes under 200,000 clones, approximately 90% of them seen just once. Only one count was recorded for this clone. Recruited during active infection, patients (from Seattle) were subsequently followed longitudinally. The CDR3 consists of 16 residues. V lost 6 bases to trimming and J lost 6 bases; unmatched junction nucleotides: 12. Germline loops: CDR1 MDHEN, CDR2 SYDVKM.

This TCR derives from a man younger than 30 with COVID-19, enrolled during active disease. V gene TRBV28 combines with J gene TRBJ2-1; TRBD1 matches 9 bases. Sequencing used peripheral blood. CDR3 bases: TGTGCCAGCAGCTGGGGACAGGGAGGTCCTGGCAATGAGCAGTTCTTC. Translation: CASSWGQGGPGNEQFF. The full variable domain, with the rest looked up from reference TRBV28 and TRBJ2-1, is DVKVTQSSRYLVKRTGEKVFLECVQDMDHENMFWYRQDPGLGLRLIYFSYDVKMKEKGDIPEGYSVSREKKERFSLILESASTNQTSMYLCASSWGQGGPGNEQFFGPGTRLTVL.